This T cell receptor beta chain was identified during a study of T-cell memory formation after mild COVID-19. Study-wide findings and caveats: Contracting clones localized mainly to CM and EM when CD4+ and mainly to EMRA when CD8+.

The CDR3 consists of 13 residues. The junction had 3 bases not matched to a gene; V was cut back by 3 bases and J by 4 bases. Germline V gene sequence: CDR1 DFQATT, CDR2 SNEGSKA (reference sequence). Via MiXCR, TCRdb re-called the 5' RACE reads, giving one row per CDR3 protein. Of around 450,000 distinct CDR3 sequences listed, approximately 20% were seen once; the top ten hold roughly 8.4%. The table lists this clonotype with a few counts. Its antigen is unidentified. The sequencing input was PBMCs or a T cell subset sorted from them (not recorded which). The V call is TRBV20-1, the J call TRBJ1-1; 9 bases are a match to TRBD1. This receptor was obtained from an adult woman who had mild COVID-19 (a few samples of this study predate the infection). Cell type and time point are not known. This CDR3 is CSARVTGGTEAFF. Written as DNA, the CDR3 is TGCAGTGCTAGGGTGACAGGGGGCACTGAAGCTTTCTTT.